Listed here are 16 T cell receptor beta chains from one sample, sequenced in a study of cytomegalovirus exposure and HLA in healthy donors. Use of 60 Vbeta and 13 Jbeta primers characterized the PCR. Clones were read by immunoSEQ multiplex PCR, and TCRdb kept only the in-frame ones, dropping some. The sample includes about 90,000 clones, 74% of them seen just once. The specimen sequenced was PBMCs. All receptors come from a man aged 30 to 39 in good health and CMV-seropositive.

V usage is TRBV6-5 and J usage is TRBJ2-7; TRBD1 is a possible D gene (5 bases). Trimming left V 6 bases short and J 4 bases short, with 13 bases between. This CDR3 comprises 13 residues. CDR1 and CDR2 from the germline V gene are MNHEY and SVGAGI. The CDR3 DNA reads TGTGCCAGCAGAAACCCAGGGCGATACGAGCAGTACTTC. This sequence encodes CASRNPGRYEQYF.

The chain is built from TRBV7-9 and TRBJ1-1; 7 bases line up with TRBD1. Germline trimming cut 4 bases from V and 4 bases from J; bases unmatched to any gene: 6. This CDR3 is built from 14 residues. The germline V gene encodes CDR1 SEHNR and CDR2 FQNEAQ (reference sequence). The CDR3, as DNA: TGTGCCAGCAGCTCTCCGACAGGGTCCACTGAAGCTTTCTTT. It specifies CASSSPTGSTEAFF.

The chain has TRBV27 and TRBJ1-1; D gene uncertain. The CDR3 runs to 12 residues. V gave up 7 bases and J gave up 3 bases, with 9 bases separating them. The germline V gene encodes CDR1 MNHEY and CDR2 SMNVEV (reference sequence). This CDR3 reads CASKLRDTEAFF. For the CDR3, the DNA is TGTGCCAGCAAATTACGGGACACTGAAGCTTTCTTT.

The CDR3, as DNA: TGTGCCAGCAGCTTAGGCCCCGGGACCTACAATGAGCAGTTCTTC. It codes for CASSLGPGTYNEQFF. The V and J genes are TRBV7-7 and TRBJ2-1, with a weak D call TRBD2 (5 bases). Germline CDR1 and CDR2: SSHAT and FNYEAQ (reference sequence). V lost 1 base and J lost 2, with 9 bases in between. This CDR3 is built from 15 residues. The complete variable domain, with remaining parts taken from reference TRBV7-7 and TRBJ2-1, reads GAGVSQSPRYKVTKRGQDVTLRCDPISSHATLYWYQQALGQGPEFLTYFNYEAQPDKSGLPSDRFSAERPEGSISTLTIQRTEQRDSAMYRCASSLGPGTYNEQFFGPGTRLTVL.

The rearrangement links TRBV2 to TRBJ1-5; TRBD1 agrees at 8 bases. The germline CDR1 and CDR2 sequences are SNHLY and FYNNEI. This CDR3 contains 15 residues. Losses at the gene ends were 9 bases for V and 0 bases for J; bases not matched to a gene: 7. The CDR3 DNA is TGTGCCAGTCACCGAACAGGGGGTAGCAATCAGCCCCAGCATTTT. Amino acid sequence: CASHRTGGSNQPQHF. The variable domain in full, with the rest retrieved from reference TRBV2 and TRBJ1-5, is EPEVTQTPSHQVTQMGQEVILRCVPISNHLYFYWYRQILGQKVEFLVSFYNNEISEKSEIFDDQFSVERPDGSNFTLKIRSTKLEDSAMYFCASHRTGGSNQPQHFGDGTRLSIL.

The chain joins TRBV6-6 to TRBJ2-3; a weak D match, TRBD2 (6 bases). Germline V gene lookup returns CDR1 MNHNY and CDR2 SVGAGI (reference sequence). Trimming removed 10 bases at V and 2 bases at J, with 13 bases between. This CDR3 has 13 amino acids. In DNA, the CDR3 is TGTGCCACCCCGGGAGTGTTCACAGATACGCAGTATTTT. Protein sequence: CATPGVFTDTQYF.

This rearrangement joins TRBV9 to TRBJ1-4; the D gene is possibly TRBD1 (5 bases). The V and J ends lost 4 bases and 5 bases respectively, with 18 bases between them. CDR3 length: 16 amino acids. Germline CDR1 SGDLS, CDR2 YYNGEE. Written as DNA, the CDR3 is TGTGCCAGCAGCCTCGACGGGCAGGGTTTGAATGAAAAACTGTTTTTT. This encodes CASSLDGQGLNEKLFF. Based on the CDR3 plus reference TRBV9 and TRBJ1-4, the full variable domain is DSGVTQTPKHLITATGQRVTLRCSPRSGDLSVYWYQQSLDQGLQFLIQYYNGEERAKGNILERFSAQQFPDLHSELNLSSLELGDSALYFCASSLDGQGLNEKLFFGSGTQLSVL.

This chain joins TRBV6-4 and TRBJ1-2; D is ambiguous. Trimming removed 0 bases from V and 0 bases from J, with 8 bases in between. Per the germline V gene, CDR1 is MRHNA and CDR2 is SNTAGT. The CDR3 has 15 amino acids. DNA for the CDR3: TGTGCCAGCAGTGACTCGGGCAGTACTAACTATGGCTACACCTTC. Encoded protein: CASSDSGSTNYGYTF.

This clone was found a few times. The gene calls are TRBV6-5 and TRBJ2-5, with 13 bases identical to TRBD2. Germline V CDR1 and CDR2: MNHEY, SVGAGI. The CDR3 loop spans 15 amino acids. V lost 5 bases, J lost 4 bases, and 4 bases stayed unmatched. The CDR3 sequence: CASSLTSGGVETQYF. In DNA, the CDR3 is TGTGCCAGCAGTCTCACTAGCGGGGGGGTAGAGACCCAGTACTTC.

This clone was counted a few times. This rearrangement joins TRBV9 to TRBJ1-1; a weak D match, TRBD1 (5 bases). The CDR3 totals 16 residues. The germline V and J ends were trimmed by 4 bases and 0 bases, with 16 bases remaining between them. Germline V gene data show CDR1 as SGDLS and CDR2 as YYNGEE. The CDR3 bases are TGTGCCAGCAGCCCTATGAGCAGGGAGGTGAACACTGAAGCTTTCTTT. As protein: CASSPMSREVNTEAFF.

This clone was observed a handful of times. The chain has TRBV5-4 and TRBJ1-3; the D gene is possibly TRBD1 (6 bases). Trimming stripped 3 bases from V and 2 bases from J, with 15 bases between. Germline V CDR1 and CDR2: SGHNT, YYREEE (reference sequence). The CDR3 contains 16 residues. CDR3 nucleotide sequence: TGTGCCAGCAGCTCAACAGGGAAGCGTCCTGGAAACACCATATATTTT. Protein sequence: CASSSTGKRPGNTIYF.

The J gene is TRBJ1-5, the V gene TRBV4-1; D perhaps matches TRBD1 (6 bases). V lost 1 base and J 7 bases, leaving 11 bases between the germline ends. CDR1 and CDR2 from the germline V gene are MGHRA and YSYEKL. CDR3 length equals 14 residues. The CDR3 spells CASSQGTVEQPQHF. DNA for the CDR3: TGCGCCAGCAGCCAAGGGACAGTTGAACAGCCCCAGCATTTT.

This clone was detected a few times. This chain joins TRBV4-3 and TRBJ2-7, with TRBD2 matching over 8 bases. This CDR3 contains 18 residues. V lost 0 bases and J lost 0; bases outside the gene matches: 10. Germline V CDR1 and CDR2: LGHNA, YSLEER. For the CDR3, the DNA is TGCGCCAGCAGCCAAGATTTCAGACTAGCGTCGAGCTCCTACGAGCAGTACTTC. This codes for CASSQDFRLASSSYEQYF.

The J gene is TRBJ2-7, the V gene TRBV5-1; TRBD2 matches 8 bases. The V and J ends lost 4 bases and 2 bases, in that order; junction bases with no gene match: 5. Germline CDR1 and CDR2: SGHRS and YFSETQ. This CDR3 has 14 amino acids. The CDR3 DNA sequence: TGCGCCAGCAGCCCAGAGCGGGAGCCCTACGAGCAGTACTTC. The encoded protein is CASSPEREPYEQYF.

This clone was seen only a few times. The V and J genes are TRBV10-3 and TRBJ2-4, with a possible D match to TRBD1 (5 bases). This CDR3 contains 16 residues. Trimming removed 3 bases at V and 3 bases at J, with 15 bases between. CDR1 and CDR2 from the germline V gene are ENHRY and SYGVKD. The CDR3 protein is CAISDRQGQNKNIQYF. The CDR3 DNA sequence: TGTGCCATCAGTGACCGGCAGGGCCAAAACAAAAACATTCAGTACTTC.

This chain connects TRBV28 to TRBJ1-4, with TRBD1 as a possible D gene (6 bases). The germline CDR1 and CDR2 sequences are MDHEN and SYDVKM. V was pared by 5 bases and J by 9 bases, with 22 bases between. The CDR3 has 16 amino acids. For the CDR3, the DNA is TGTGCCAGCAGTCCCCTAGGGAGGGGAGGGGGAAAAAAACTGTTTTTT. Its protein product is CASSPLGRGGGKKLFF.